Included here is one T cell receptor beta chain sequence, with context. Its matching antigen is unknown. The ends were cut back, 6 bases at V and 3 bases at J, with 11 bases in the middle. Germline assignment: CDR1 MNHEY and CDR2 SVGAGI. The CDR3 covers 13 residues. The sample originates from a study of cytomegalovirus exposure and HLA in healthy donors. Study-level results: According to the study, around 180 TCR beta chains were cytomegalovirus-associated. Clonal expansion, a later analysis showed, was greater in HLA-associated TCR beta chains than in equally common others.

The PCR contained 60 Vbeta and 13 Jbeta primers. The data were produced by immunoSEQ multiplex PCR, yet TCRdb's version contains in-frame clones alone and is incomplete. The sample yields about 140,000 clones, around 81% seen once. This chain joins TRBV6-5 and TRBJ1-2; TRBD1 is a possible D gene (5 bases). The sample was PBMCs. This TCR was sampled from a man aged 35 to 55 in good health and CMV-seropositive. The CDR3 spells CASSLQAHYGYTF. CDR3 bases: TGTGCCAGCAGCCTACAGGCCCACTATGGCTACACCTTC.